This T cell receptor beta chain stems from a study of T cells in Graves' hyperthyroidism and ophthalmopathy. TCR beta CDR3 sequences were amplified from RNA transcripts. TCR CDR3 regions were first amplified by RT-PCR with HTBI primers. Using its own MiXCR run on the multiplex PCR reads, TCRdb lists one record per CDR3 protein. The sample records 620,000 or so distinct CDR3 sequences, 14% being singletons. Findings of the study overall: Also found in blood were most expanded thyroid clonotypes above 0.001.

V lost 4 bases, J lost 10 bases, and 13 bases lay in between. CDR3 length equals 13 residues. Germline values: CDR1 SGHAT, CDR2 FQDESV (reference sequence). In the case of this clonotype: The antigen is not known.

The V and J genes are TRBV11-1 and TRBJ1-4; D possibly corresponds to TRBD1 (5 bases). The source material was blood. The source is a woman aged 50 to 60 with Graves' ophthalmopathy. For the CDR3, the DNA is TGTGCCAGCAGCTCCACCGGGACGGTAAAACTGTTTTTT. Translating gives CASSSTGTVKLFF.